This entry lists 6 T cell receptor beta chains sequenced from one sample in a study of early T cells in non-severe SARS-CoV-2 infection. TCRdb re-called the 5' RACE reads through MiXCR, storing one row per CDR3 protein. The table records about 83,000 distinct CDR3 sequences, around 12% of them present only once. Sequences were obtained from whole blood. The receptors originated from an adult who was a healthcare worker with PCR-confirmed SARS-CoV-2 infection or an uninfected control (not recorded which).

This clonotype was seen a few times. The V call is TRBV7-8, the J call TRBJ1-2, with D unresolved. Trimming cost V 5 bases and J 4 bases, with 14 bases left between them. CDR1 and CDR2 (germline): SGHVS, FQNEAQ. The CDR3 totals 14 residues. The CDR3 DNA sequence: TGTGCCAGCAGCGCCCGAGGTACGGCCTATGGCTACACCTTC. This encodes CASSARGTAYGYTF.

The rearrangement joins TRBV7-3 to TRBJ2-5, with TRBD1 matching over 10 bases. The CDR3 extends over 17 amino acids. J gave up 9 bases and V 5 bases, and 18 bases lay outside the gene matches. Germline loops: CDR1 SGHTA, CDR2 FQGTGA. CDR3 sequence reads: CASSPRRTTGGPGAQYF. In DNA form, the CDR3 reads TGTGCCAGCAGCCCCCGCCGAACGACAGGGGGCCCCGGGGCCCAGTACTTC.

The rearrangement uses TRBV6-1 and TRBJ1-1; the D is unclear. Germline assignment: CDR1 MNHNS and CDR2 SASEGT. V shed 2 bases and J shed 1 base, with 8 bases lying between them. This CDR3 contains 14 residues. Here the CDR3 reads CASSEPAGNTEAFF. The CDR3 nucleotides are TGTGCCAGCAGTGAACCCGCAGGGAACACTGAAGCTTTCTTT.

There are a few counts of this clonotype. The chain links TRBV2 to TRBJ2-6; D remains ambiguous. The germline CDR1 and CDR2 sequences are SNHLY and FYNNEI. The germline V and J ends were trimmed by 8 bases and 2 bases, with 10 bases remaining between them. This CDR3 is built from 14 residues. CDR3 DNA sequence: TGTGCCAGCGCGGCAGTAGCTGGGGCCAACGTCCTGACTTTC. Amino acid sequence: CASAAVAGANVLTF.

This clonotype was seen only a few times. The rearrangement uses TRBV20-1 and TRBJ2-1; the match to TRBD2 covers 13 bases. CDR1 and CDR2 (germline): DFQATT, SNEGSKA (reference sequence). There are 20 residues in the CDR3. V was pared by 0 bases and J by 4 bases, with 15 bases of the junction left unmatched. The CDR3 reads CSARERVVRTSGSGYNEQFF. The CDR3, as DNA: TGCAGTGCTAGAGAAAGGGTCGTAAGGACTAGCGGGAGCGGATACAATGAGCAGTTCTTC.

This clonotype occurred many times. CDR3 sequence reads: CATADRDRGLREQYF. For the CDR3, the DNA is TGTGCCACCGCCGACCGGGACAGGGGGCTCCGAGAGCAGTACTTC. V usage is TRBV15 and J usage is TRBJ2-7; the match to TRBD1 covers 12 bases. Trimming took 8 bases from V and 7 from J; bases not matched to a gene: 12. CDR3 length: 15 residues. Germline V lookup: CDR1 LNHNV, CDR2 YYDKDF (reference sequence). The full variable domain, in which reference TRBV15 and TRBJ2-7 provide the parts outside the CDR3, is DAMVIQNPRYQVTQFGKPVTLSCSQTLNHNVMYWYQQKSSQAPKLLFHYYDKDFNNEADTPDNFQSRRPNTSFCFLDIRSPGLGDTAMYLCATADRDRGLREQYFGPGTRLTVT.